This TCR beta chain derives from a study of breast tumors, draining lymph nodes, adjacent tissues. Study results and limitations: Tumors had less TCR diversity than lymph nodes, more than nontumor tissue.

Axillary draining lymph nodes of breast cancer patients supplied the node samples. At least ten counts were recorded for this clonotype. Its antigen is currently unknown. Each CDR3 protein is one row after TCRdb ran MiXCR on the multiplex PCR reads. The sample carries approximately 230,000 distinct CDR3 sequences, 34% recorded once. Between the trimmed V and J ends, which lost 3 bases and 0 bases, there was a span of 15 bases. Germline CDR1 SGHTA, CDR2 FQGNSA. The CDR3 has 18 residues. Sequenced material: axillary lymph node tissue. This sequence was found in a female donor with breast cancer. Some clones in this sample may be carry-over from other donors' samples. This sequence joins TRBV7-2 and TRBJ2-6; D may match TRBD1 or TRBD2 (6 bases each). CDR3 sequence reads: CASSFSGGRSSGANVLTF. The CDR3 bases are TGTGCCAGCAGCTTTAGTGGGGGGCGCAGCTCTGGGGCCAACGTCCTGACTTTC.